This T cell receptor beta chain is from a study of blood T cells in healthy people across ages. The use of a sample-barcoded 5' primer and a J-beta primer mix characterized a second PCR of about 7 to 12 cycles. MiXCR, run by TCRdb on the 5' RACE reads, gives a single entry per CDR3 protein. The sample records about 680,000 distinct CDR3 sequences, more than 40% being singletons. Total RNA extraction produced at least 5.5 micrograms (per sample) for the study. This clonotype was seen a few times. This sequence was found in a woman aged 55 to 70 in good health. Sequenced material: blood.

CDR3 DNA: TGTGCCTGGAGTGTAATCCGTAGGGGGGGACCCTCCTACGAGCAGTACTTC. Protein sequence: CAWSVIRRGGPSYEQYF. The chain combines TRBV30 with TRBJ2-7; D is perhaps TRBD2 (7 bases). Germline V gives CDR1 GTSNPN, CDR2 SVGIG (reference sequence). The CDR3 is 17 residues long. V gave up 0 bases and J gave up 0 bases, with 18 bases separating them.